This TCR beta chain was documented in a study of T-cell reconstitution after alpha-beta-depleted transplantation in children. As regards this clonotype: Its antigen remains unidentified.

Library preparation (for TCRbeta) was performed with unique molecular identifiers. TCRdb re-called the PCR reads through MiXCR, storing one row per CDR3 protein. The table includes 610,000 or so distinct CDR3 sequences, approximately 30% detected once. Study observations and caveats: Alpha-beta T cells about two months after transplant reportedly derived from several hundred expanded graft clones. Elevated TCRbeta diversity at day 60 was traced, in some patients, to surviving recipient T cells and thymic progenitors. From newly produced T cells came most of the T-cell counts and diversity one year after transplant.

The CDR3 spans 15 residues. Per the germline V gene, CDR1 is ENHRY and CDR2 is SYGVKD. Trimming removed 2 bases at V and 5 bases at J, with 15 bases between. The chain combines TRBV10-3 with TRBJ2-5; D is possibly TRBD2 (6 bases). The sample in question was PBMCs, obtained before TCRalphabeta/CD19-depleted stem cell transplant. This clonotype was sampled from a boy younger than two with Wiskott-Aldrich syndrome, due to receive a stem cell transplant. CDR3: CAISEPRGEAETQYF. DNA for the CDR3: TGTGCCATCAGTGAGCCTAGAGGGGAGGCTGAGACCCAGTACTTC.